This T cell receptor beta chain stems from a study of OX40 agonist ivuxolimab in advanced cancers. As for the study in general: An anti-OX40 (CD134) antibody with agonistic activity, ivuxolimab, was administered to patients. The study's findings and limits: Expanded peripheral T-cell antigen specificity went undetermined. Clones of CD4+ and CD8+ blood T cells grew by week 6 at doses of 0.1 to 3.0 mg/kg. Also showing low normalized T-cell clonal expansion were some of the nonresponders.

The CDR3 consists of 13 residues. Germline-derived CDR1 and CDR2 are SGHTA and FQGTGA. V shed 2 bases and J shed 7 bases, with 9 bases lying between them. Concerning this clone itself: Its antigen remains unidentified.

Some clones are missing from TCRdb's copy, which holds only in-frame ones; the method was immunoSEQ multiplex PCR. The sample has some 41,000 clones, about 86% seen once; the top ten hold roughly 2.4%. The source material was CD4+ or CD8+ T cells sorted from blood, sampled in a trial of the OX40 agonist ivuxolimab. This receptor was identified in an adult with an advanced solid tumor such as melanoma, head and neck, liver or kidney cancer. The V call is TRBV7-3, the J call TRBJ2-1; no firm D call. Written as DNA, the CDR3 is TGTGCCAGCAGCTTAGTTCAGAAGAATGAGCAGTTCTTC. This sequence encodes CASSLVQKNEQFF.